This TCR beta chain stems from a study of blood T cell repertoires in COVID-19. On the study more broadly: The origin of the acute and convalescent COVID-19 samples was the United States, Italy and Spain. Sample material is recorded as cDNA or gDNA derived from T cells, B-cell-depleted T cells, or PBMCs.

The germline V gene encodes CDR1 SGHRS and CDR2 YFSETQ. V trimming: 2 bases; J trimming: 7 bases; junction bases outside the gene matches: 4. This CDR3 has 14 residues. Original processing methods: Using reference gene primer amplification, nucleated cell counts were estimated. Sequenced by immunoSEQ multiplex PCR; TCRdb stores in-frame clones only, minus some. Clone size and V and J calls were adopted from that table, with D and trimming inferred from the DNA. The sample lists over 60,000 clones, approximately 92% occurring once. The chain joins TRBV5-1 to TRBJ1-5, with 9 bases that match TRBD1. Sequenced input: peripheral blood. This TCR was sampled from an older man with acute or convalescent COVID-19. The DNA of the CDR3 is TGCGCCAGCAGCTTACAGGGGGCCGGGCAGCCCCAGCATTTT. Protein: CASSLQGAGQPQHF.